The 10 T cell receptor beta chains presented below share a single source sample, sequenced in a study of shared clonotypes between healthy human individuals. Repertoires were generated with immunoSEQ multiplex PCR, while TCRdb's copy carries only in-frame clones and drops some. The table records around 990,000 clones, 77% of them present only once. Sequencing input: memory CD4+ T cells from PBMCs. The subset: CD45RA-negative fraction. These receptors all stem from a man aged 18 to 30 in good health. Some clones in this sample may be carry-over from other donors' samples.

The V and J genes are TRBV4-1 and TRBJ2-5; D not certain. Germline CDR1 MGHRA, CDR2 YSYEKL. This CDR3 is built from 12 residues. Deletions cut 0 bases from V and 5 bases from J, with 4 bases between. CDR3: CASSQDLETQYF. CDR3 coding DNA: TGCGCCAGCAGCCAAGATCTGGAGACCCAGTACTTC.

The chain carries TRBV5-1 and TRBJ2-5; 7 bases map to TRBD2. Germline loops: CDR1 SGHRS, CDR2 YFSETQ. The V segment lost 4 bases and the J segment 4 bases; nucleotides outside the gene matches: 13. The CDR3 loop spans 16 amino acids. The CDR3 DNA follows: TGCGCCAGCAGCCTAGGGACTACCCCTCTGGTAGAGACCCAGTACTTC. This encodes CASSLGTTPLVETQYF.

Notes on this clone: One base away lies a much larger clone, so this may be a sequencing read error. This specimen includes other DNA sequences encoding the same CDR3. The V and J genes are TRBV5-1 and TRBJ1-2, with D hard to call. V gave up 4 bases and J gave up 0 bases, with 4 bases separating them. This CDR3 is built from 12 residues. The germline V gene encodes CDR1 SGHRS and CDR2 YFSETQ. This CDR3 reads CASSLANYGYTF. CDR3 nucleotides: TGCGCCAGCAGCCTGGCTAACTATGGCTACACCTTC.

This clone occurred many times. This same CDR3 is encoded by further DNA sequences in the sample. The rearrangement joins TRBV11-2 to TRBJ2-5, with 16 bases identical to TRBD2. V lost 5 bases to trimming and J lost 4 bases; unmatched junction nucleotides: 10. The germline gives CDR1 SGHAT, CDR2 FQNNGV. The CDR3 is made up of 18 amino acids. As DNA, the CDR3 is TGTGCCAGCAGCCCGGGACTAGCGGGAGGGTTGGGTTTAGAGACCCAGTACTTC. This translates into CASSPGLAGGLGLETQYF.

This clone has only one observation. V gene TRBV28 combines with J gene TRBJ1-6; 8 bases fit TRBD1. The germline V gene encodes CDR1 MDHEN and CDR2 SYDVKM. V was clipped by 5 bases and J by 9 bases; unmatched bases: 6. CDR3 length: 14 amino acids. CDR3 sequence (DNA): TGTGCCAGCAGTCGACAGGGGTCGGGTTCACCCCTCCACTTT. Its translation is CASSRQGSGSPLHF.

In this sample, this clone turned up once. This chain joins TRBV2 and TRBJ1-2; maybe TRBD1 (6 bases). V lost 6 bases, J lost 12 bases, and 17 bases lay in between. The germline gives CDR1 SNHLY, CDR2 FYNNEI. The CDR3 covers 12 residues. The CDR3 spells CASRLTTGPNTF. The CDR3 coding sequence is TGTGCCAGCAGGCTAACGACAGGACCTAACACCTTC.

This clone was found a few times. This specimen includes other DNA sequences encoding the same CDR3. This chain connects TRBV30 to TRBJ1-1; possible D gene TRBD1, 5 bases. V was pared by 0 bases and J by 1 base, with 6 bases between. Germline V gives CDR1 GTSNPN, CDR2 SVGIG (reference sequence). The CDR3 covers 13 residues. CDR3 region: CAWSVGTNTEAFF. CDR3 coding DNA: TGTGCCTGGAGTGTCGGGACGAACACTGAAGCTTTCTTT. The full variable domain, its missing parts supplied by reference TRBV30 and TRBJ1-1, is SQTIHQWPATLVQPVGSPLSLECTVEGTSNPNLYWYRQAAGRGLQLLFYSVGIGQISSEVPQNLSASRPQDRQFILSSKKLLLSDSGFYLCAWSVGTNTEAFFGQGTRLTVV.

The chain employs TRBV30 and TRBJ2-7; D may be TRBD1 or TRBD2 (5 bases each). Germline V gene lookup returns CDR1 GTSNPN and CDR2 SVGIG (reference sequence). The CDR3 covers 14 residues. Trimming shortened V by 3 bases and J by 5 bases, and 17 bases separated the two germline ends. The chain's CDR3 is CAWRGPWARDEQYF. The CDR3 DNA reads as TGTGCCTGGAGGGGACCTTGGGCACGGGACGAGCAGTACTTC.

With respect to this clone: Just one base apart from a much larger clone, this may be a read error. The rearrangement uses TRBV5-5 and TRBJ1-1; the D is unclear. The germline V and J ends were trimmed by 4 bases and 0 bases, with 4 bases remaining between them. The CDR3 extends over 12 amino acids. The V gene's germline CDR1 is SGHKS and CDR2 YYEKEE (reference sequence). The CDR3 DNA reads as TGTGCCAGCAGCAAAGTGAACACTGAAGCTTTCTTT. Protein product: CASSKVNTEAFF.

A word on this clone: The same CDR3 arises from other DNA sequences in this sample as well. The genes are TRBV5-1 and TRBJ2-2, with D uncertain. The length of the CDR3 is 13 residues. The germline V gene has CDR1 SGHRS and CDR2 YFSETQ. With 4 bases removed from V and 4 bases from J, the gap between germline ends came to 8 bases. CDR3 loop: CASSETVTGELFF. The CDR3 coding sequence is TGCGCCAGCAGCGAAACAGTCACCGGGGAGCTGTTTTTT.